The entry that follows covers one T cell receptor beta chain sequence. Its antigen is not identified. 5'RACE template switching generated TCR cDNA, adding a universal primer site and UMIs. From the 5' RACE reads, TCRdb called clonotypes with MiXCR, one entry per CDR3 protein. There are about 240,000 distinct CDR3 sequences in the sample; 6.9% occur only once, and about 0.85% lies in the top ten. The sample comes from a study of T cells after yellow fever vaccination. Germline V CDR1 and CDR2: WSHSY, SAAADI. This CDR3 has 17 residues. V was clipped by 3 bases and J by 5 bases; unmatched bases: 13. Study observations and caveats: Most primary-vaccination clones reappeared after the booster (about 95% CD4, approximately 88% CD8).

This receptor was identified in a man aged 30-40 years who received the YFV17D yellow fever vaccine. This specimen was CD4+ T cells sorted from PBMCs, taken 15 days after the yellow fever booster vaccination. The rearrangement joins TRBV10-2 to TRBJ2-5; 9 positions match TRBD1. The CDR3 spells CASSEKRGGTGLETQYF. In nucleotides, the CDR3 is TGCGCCAGCAGTGAAAAACGAGGGGGGACAGGGTTGGAGACCCAGTACTTC.